Listed here is a single T cell receptor (beta chain). Antigen: not known. Every individual CD8+ T cell subset underwent sorting in triplicate at about 300,000 cells apiece. The data were taken from a study of CXCR3-negative and CXCR3-positive naive CD8 T cells. Study-wide results and limits: TCR strength was inferred from TRB CDR3 properties, while surface CD5 was comparable between naive subsets.

The TRB libraries of cDNA were built by UMI-labeled 5' RACE. For each CDR3 protein, TCRdb gives one entry from its re-call of the 5' RACE reads, without DNA. Its clone listing holds about 130,000 distinct CDR3 sequences. Germline CDR1 SQVTM, CDR2 ANQGSEA. This CDR3 is 12 amino acids long. The chain is built from TRBV29-1 and TRBJ1-2. This TCR came from a human donor in good health. Some clones in this sample may be carry-over from other donors' samples. Sequences were obtained from naive CXCR3- CD8+ T cells from blood. The subset was: CD45RO-CCR7+CD27+CD95- naive CD8+ T cells lacking CXCR3 (TNR3-). The CDR3: CSVEAGGLGYTF.